The 5 T cell receptor beta chains presented below share a single source sample, sequenced in a study of graft-versus-host responses after intestinal transplantation (dated by TCRdb to 2020 to 2022). The library relied on the immunoSEQ multiplex PCR assay. What TCRdb holds here is the immuneACCESS table cut down to in-frame rearrangements. Part of the clones is not present; checked against another copy, under half of the missing clones reflect an unresolved V gene, and the others are unexplained. The sample data list about 59,000 clones, and 94% of these were observed just once. Of the sample, about 0.4% is held by the ten largest clones. Read against the paper, the sample's time point label means: cells obtained before transplantation from donor or recipient. Their antigen targets remain unknown. Source: unstimulated CD4+ T cells sorted from spleen or lymph node cells, taken before transplant. The receptor source for this set is a human donor who was the organ donor for an intestinal transplant.

The rearrangement joins TRBV9 to TRBJ2-6; TRBD1 agrees at 7 bases. Germline V gives CDR1 SGDLS, CDR2 YYNGEE. The CDR3 sequence is 18 residues long. Trimming removed 3 bases from V and 1 base from J; junction bases left unmatched: 10. CDR3 sequence: CASSAKQGWRSGANVLTF. The CDR3 bases are TGTGCCAGCAGCGCGAAACAGGGGTGGCGGTCTGGGGCCAACGTCCTGACTTTC.

The chain uses TRBV7-8 and TRBJ1-4; TRBD1 matches at 8 bases. Germline V gives CDR1 SGHVS, CDR2 FQNEAQ. The CDR3 has 15 residues. Germline trimming cut 5 bases from V and 6 bases from J; bases unmatched to any gene: 8. For the CDR3, the DNA is TGTGCCAGCAGCCGGGGGACAGGTATCGATGAAAAACTGTTTTTT. Translated, it gives CASSRGTGIDEKLFF. Full variable domain (rest looked up from reference TRBV7-8 and TRBJ1-4): GAGVSQSPRYKVAKRGQDVALRCDPISGHVSLFWYQQALGQGPEFLTYFQNEAQLDKSGLPSDRFFAERPEGSVSTLKIQRTQQEDSAVYLCASSRGTGIDEKLFFGSGTQLSVL.

This clone has just one count. This rearrangement joins TRBV7-9 to TRBJ2-3, with 8 bases that match TRBD2. After removal of 2 bases from V and 4 bases from J, the junction contained 2 bases not matched to a gene. CDR1 and CDR2 from the germline V gene are SEHNR and FQNEAQ (reference sequence). The CDR3 runs to 14 residues. The CDR3 loop reads CASSLFGGADTQYF. The CDR3 nucleotides are TGTGCCAGCAGCTTATTCGGGGGGGCAGATACGCAGTATTTT.

The rearrangement links TRBV30 to TRBJ2-3; 14 nucleotides line up with TRBD2. The CDR3 extends over 17 amino acids. Germline V gene data show CDR1 as GTSNPN and CDR2 as SVGIG (reference sequence). The trim removed 3 bases at V and 5 bases at J, leaving 10 bases unmatched. The CDR3 here is CAWSPGLAGAVGDTQYF. Written as DNA, the CDR3 is TGTGCCTGGAGCCCGGGACTAGCGGGGGCCGTGGGAGATACGCAGTATTTT.

This chain connects TRBV2 to TRBJ2-1; D tentatively fits TRBD1 or TRBD2 (6 bases each). The CDR3 is made up of 14 amino acids. Trimming stripped 5 bases from V and 7 bases from J, with 15 bases between. The germline V gene encodes CDR1 SNHLY and CDR2 FYNNEI. For the CDR3, the DNA is TGTGCCAGCAGTTCCCAGGGGAGCGGGAATGAGCAGTTCTTC. Translation gives CASSSQGSGNEQFF.